What follows describes a single T cell receptor (beta chain). The specificity of this receptor is unknown. An end of the junction differs from the germline gene, which may be a read error. Starting from about 500 ng total RNA, TCRbeta-specific cDNA was produced by reverse transcription with a constant-region primer and ProtoScript II reverse transcriptase. The TCRbeta libraries were prepared through three rounds of nested multiplex PCR following a slightly modified ARM-PCR procedure. Each of the first two PCR rounds ran for around 10 cycles using multiplex TRBV1-TRBV30 forward primers together with a Cbeta reverse primer. Sample barcodes and Illumina adapters were added in a final 25-cycle PCR using Deep VentR polymerase. Before sequencing, amplicons of 200-500 bp were purified from gel using a QIAquick gel extraction kit. The TCRbeta amplicons were sequenced with 250-bp paired-end reads on an Illumina HiSeq 2500. In the paper's pipeline: Quality trimming of reads was performed with Trimmomatic v0.33, and paired reads were merged with FLASH v1.2.11 so that full CDR3 sequences could be recovered. V, D and J germline segments were assigned to the rearranged TCRbeta sequences using MiGEC v1.2.1b. Clonotype statistics and Shannon-Wiener diversity indices were calculated with VDJtools v1.0.0. To cut down on sampling bias, every analysis after diversity analysis relied on just the 250 most abundant clonotypes from each sample. TCRdb passed the public sequencing reads through fastp at Q25 and MiXCR, retaining productive beta sequences. One record per CDR3 amino acid sequence lists the most common genes and DNA. The authors' filters were not applied to this entry. This sample holds over 95,000 distinct CDR3 sequences; approximately 71% were observed only once. 9.5% of the sample comes from the top ten.

The entry originates in a study of tumor-infiltrating lymphocytes in primary liver carcinoma (dated by TCRdb to the late 2010s). As for the study more broadly: Hepatocellular carcinoma (four) or combined HCC and intrahepatic cholangiocarcinoma (one) was present in the five patients, who were three men and two women aged 30 to 69 years. A total of roughly 35 specimens from 5 patients, comprising some 25 tumor regions, 5 adjacent noncancerous liver tissues and 5 peripheral blood samples, were covered by TCRbeta repertoire sequencing. Each sample produced about 3.5 to 7.13 million productive TCRbeta reads, and read depth showed no significant difference between tissue types. For each liver tumor, the study sampled five regions along with adjacent normal tissue and blood, and applied TCRbeta repertoire sequencing, expression microarrays and whole-exome sequencing. High reproducibility was observed for the technical replicate repertoires, with mean shared-clone rates around 0.89 and correlation coefficients above 0.95. To link TCRbeta repertoire diversity to the local molecular phenotype, the 20 to 30 tumor region samples were profiled with Agilent mRNA microarrays. Tumors of the five patients were stage T1-T3 N0M0 with maximum diameters of roughly 4 to 10 cm. Summary of the overall study and its limitations: Repertoire overlap was higher between tumor regions (mean about 35%) than tumor-adjacent (approximately 17%) or tumor-blood (approximately 14%) pairs, consistent with antigen-driven expansion. The study included only a few patients, and the authors note findings should be validated in a larger study. Only roughly 7-24% of top clones appeared in all five regions of a tumor, which suggests that tumor-infiltrating T cells are spatially heterogeneous. The top 250 clones accounted for a significantly greater share of the repertoire in tumors than in blood (p = 0.039). Because only the TCR beta chain was sequenced and unpaired alpha chains were not captured, true repertoire diversity is likely underestimated. Comparison of CD4+ and CD8+ T cell repertoires was precluded by the use of bulk unsorted samples.

Without any cell sorting, total RNA and DNA were extracted together from about 20-30 mg of bulk tissue using the AllPrep DNA/RNA mini kit. Between late 2015 and March 2016, a few patients in China with histopathologically diagnosed primary liver carcinoma had surgical resection. At the time of sampling, the patients were treatment-naive and had chronic HBV infection. Each tumor was sampled at five spatially separated regions: the superior, inferior, left-lateral and right-lateral poles and the tumor centre. More than 75% viable tumor cells were found by histology in every tumor sample. Fresh tumor and adjacent tissue pieces were bisected; one half was stored in RNAlater at -80°C, the other sent for histology. CDR1 and CDR2 were assigned from the germline V gene as SGHNT and YENEEA. Inclusive of the bounding cysteine and phenylalanine, the CDR3 is 14 residues long. The sequence is cut down to CDR3 DNA, 42 bases in frame from base 1.

This TCR came from a woman aged 55-70 years with primary liver carcinoma and hepatitis B virus infection. Sequenced material: liver tumor tissue from sampling region 5. The sample's cell subset or site label, in plain terms: tumor region T5, tumor centre. The chain employs TRBV11-3 and TRBJ2-2; too little of a D gene remains to name it. The DNA is TGTGTCAGCAGGAACTATAAGAACACCGGGGAGCTGTTTTTT. Its protein product is CVSRNYKNTGELFF.